Sequencing of this T cell receptor beta chain was carried out in a study of T cells in Graves' hyperthyroidism and ophthalmopathy. Study findings and constraints: Most thyroid-expanded clonotypes above 0.001 were also found in blood.

For this clonotype: Its antigen is undetermined.

The length of the CDR3 is 14 residues. Germline loops: CDR1 DFQATT, CDR2 SNEGSKA (reference sequence). V lost 6 bases to trimming and J lost 2 bases; unmatched junction nucleotides: 3. In making diagnoses, clinical symptoms, serum thyroxine and TRAb, thyroid ultrasound and orbital computed tomography were all used. 10 ml of fresh peripheral blood supplied the PBMCs. Researchers amplified the TCR beta CDR3 regions from RNA transcripts. TCR CDR3 regions were first amplified by RT-PCR with HTBI primers. One entry per CDR3 protein results from TCRdb running MiXCR on the multiplex PCR reads. The data show about 380,000 distinct CDR3 sequences, with around 20% seen just once and 40% to 45% held by the top ten.

The chain couples TRBV20-1 to TRBJ2-5, with 13 bases fitting TRBD2. The sequence came from a man in his late teens or twenties with Graves' ophthalmopathy. Sequencing input: blood. In DNA form, the CDR3 reads TGCAGTGCCCCGACTAGCGGGGGGCAAGAGACCCAGTACTTC. Its translation is CSAPTSGGQETQYF.